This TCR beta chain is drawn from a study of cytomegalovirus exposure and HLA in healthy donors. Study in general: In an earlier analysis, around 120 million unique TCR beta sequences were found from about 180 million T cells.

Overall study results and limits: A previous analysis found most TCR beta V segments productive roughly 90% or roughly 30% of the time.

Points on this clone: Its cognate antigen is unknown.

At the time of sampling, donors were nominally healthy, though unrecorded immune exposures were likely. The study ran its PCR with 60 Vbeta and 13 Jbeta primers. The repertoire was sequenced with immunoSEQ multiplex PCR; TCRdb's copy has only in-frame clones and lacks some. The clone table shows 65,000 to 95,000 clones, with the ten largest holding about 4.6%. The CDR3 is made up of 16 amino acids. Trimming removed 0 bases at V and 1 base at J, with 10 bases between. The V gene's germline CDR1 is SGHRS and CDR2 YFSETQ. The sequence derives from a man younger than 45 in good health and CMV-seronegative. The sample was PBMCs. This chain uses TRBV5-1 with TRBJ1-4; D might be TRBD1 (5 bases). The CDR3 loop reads CASSLGQGGTNEKLFF. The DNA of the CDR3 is TGCGCCAGCAGCTTGGGGCAGGGTGGAACTAATGAAAAACTGTTTTTT.